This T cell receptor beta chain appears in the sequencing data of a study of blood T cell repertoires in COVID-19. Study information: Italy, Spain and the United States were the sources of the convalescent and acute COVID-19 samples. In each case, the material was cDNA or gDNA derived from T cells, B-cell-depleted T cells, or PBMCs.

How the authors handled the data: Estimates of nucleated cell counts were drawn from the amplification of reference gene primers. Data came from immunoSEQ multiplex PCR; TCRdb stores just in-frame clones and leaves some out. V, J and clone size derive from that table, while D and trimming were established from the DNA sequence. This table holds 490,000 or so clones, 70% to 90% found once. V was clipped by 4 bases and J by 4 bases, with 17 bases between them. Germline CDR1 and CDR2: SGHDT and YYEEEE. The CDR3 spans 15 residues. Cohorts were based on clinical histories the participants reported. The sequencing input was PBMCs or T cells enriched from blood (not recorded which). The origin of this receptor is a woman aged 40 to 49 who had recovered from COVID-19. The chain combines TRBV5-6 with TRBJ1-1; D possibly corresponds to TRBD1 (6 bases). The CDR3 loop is CASSQPGGPGTEAFF. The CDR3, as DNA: TGTGCCAGCAGCCAACCCGGGGGGCCGGGCACTGAAGCTTTCTTT.